The source of this T cell receptor beta chain is a study of blood T cell repertoires in COVID-19. Across the study: Sample material is recorded as cDNA or gDNA derived from T cells, B-cell-depleted T cells, or PBMCs.

Methods used by the authors: Reference gene primer amplification in the assay estimated nucleated cell counts. Measured with immunoSEQ multiplex PCR; TCRdb has only the in-frame clones, and not every one. V and J calls and clone size are those listed in that table; D and trimming were worked out from the DNA. Among nearly 200,000 clones listed, around four fifths were seen once. This clone was observed a single time. V was shortened by 6 bases and J by 0 bases, with 15 bases between the two germline ends. Germline values: CDR1 LNHDA, CDR2 SQIVND (reference sequence). The CDR3 has 16 amino acids. Sequencing was done on a sample of peripheral blood. This rearrangement joins TRBV19 to TRBJ1-5, with D uncertain. This clonotype originated in a human donor in a cohort sampled during active COVID-19. The CDR3 loop reads CASSPTAFDSNQPQHF. CDR3 in DNA: TGTGCCAGTAGCCCAACAGCCTTTGATAGCAATCAGCCCCAGCATTTT.